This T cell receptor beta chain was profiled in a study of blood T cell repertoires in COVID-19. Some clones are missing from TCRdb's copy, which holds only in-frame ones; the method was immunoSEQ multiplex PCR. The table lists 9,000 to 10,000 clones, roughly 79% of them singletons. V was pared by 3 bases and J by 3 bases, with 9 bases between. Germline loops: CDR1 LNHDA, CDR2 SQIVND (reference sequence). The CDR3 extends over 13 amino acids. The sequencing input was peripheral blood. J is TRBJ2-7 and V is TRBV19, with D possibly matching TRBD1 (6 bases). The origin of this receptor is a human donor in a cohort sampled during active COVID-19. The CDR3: CASSMGRGYEQYF. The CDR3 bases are TGTGCCAGTAGTATGGGCAGGGGCTACGAGCAGTACTTC.